The entry that follows covers one TCR beta chain sequence. The record originates from a study of blood T cell repertoires in COVID-19. The overall study: COVID-19 samples, acute and convalescent, were from the United States, Italy and Spain.

Generated by immunoSEQ multiplex PCR, the TCRdb table keeps only in-frame clones and is missing some. This table holds about 170,000 clones, around 85% found once. The germline gives CDR1 SGHNT, CDR2 YYREEE (reference sequence). Trimming cost V 0 bases and J 0 bases, with 6 bases left between them. CDR3 length: 15 amino acids. The chain joins TRBV5-4 to TRBJ1-4; D is unclear. The sequence derives from an older woman with COVID-19, enrolled during active disease. The specimen was peripheral blood. The CDR3 coding sequence is TGTGCCAGCAGCTTGGGTAGTTCAACTAATGAAAAACTGTTTTTT. It codes for CASSLGSSTNEKLFF. Full variable domain (outside the CDR3, taken from reference TRBV5-4 and TRBJ1-4): ETGVTQSPTHLIKTRGQQVTLRCSSQSGHNTVSWYQQALGQGPQFIFQYYREEENGRGNFPPRFSGLQFPNYSSELNVNALELDDSALYLCASSLGSSTNEKLFFGSGTQLSVL.